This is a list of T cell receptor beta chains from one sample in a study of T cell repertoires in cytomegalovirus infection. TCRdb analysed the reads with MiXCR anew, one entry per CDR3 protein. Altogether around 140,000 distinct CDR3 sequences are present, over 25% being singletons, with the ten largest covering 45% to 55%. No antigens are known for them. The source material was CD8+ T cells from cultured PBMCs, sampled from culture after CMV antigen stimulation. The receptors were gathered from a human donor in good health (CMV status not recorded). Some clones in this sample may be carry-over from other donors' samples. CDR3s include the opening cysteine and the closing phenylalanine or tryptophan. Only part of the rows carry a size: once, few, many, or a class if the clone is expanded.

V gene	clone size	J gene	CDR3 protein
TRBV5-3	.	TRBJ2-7	CASSPDSDYEQYF
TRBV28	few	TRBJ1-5	CATSDRGRWMGNQPQHF
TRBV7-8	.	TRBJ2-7	CASRARASLYEQYF
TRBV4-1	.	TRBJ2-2	CASSQGGTGELFF
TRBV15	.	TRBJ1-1	CATSRDLRTGNTEAFF
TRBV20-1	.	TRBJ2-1	CSARGGDYYNEQFF
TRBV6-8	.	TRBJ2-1	CASSYVATSYNEQFF
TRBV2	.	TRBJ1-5	CASSEDRVRNQPQHF
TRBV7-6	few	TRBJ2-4	CASSPGLAGGKNIQYF
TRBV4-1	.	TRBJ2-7	CASSQERGDYEQYF
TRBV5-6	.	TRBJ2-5	CASETFQETQYF
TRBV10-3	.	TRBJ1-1	CAISPSGQLPNTEAFF
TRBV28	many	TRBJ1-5	CASSSSISNQPQHF
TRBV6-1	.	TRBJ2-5	CASSWGLAGSETQYF
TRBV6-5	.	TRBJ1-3	CASSDRSLTLTASGNTIYF
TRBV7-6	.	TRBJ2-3	CASSLRRDSPSTDTQYF
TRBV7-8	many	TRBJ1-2	CASSAEGYSNYGYTF
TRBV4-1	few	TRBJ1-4	CASSLGLINEKLFF
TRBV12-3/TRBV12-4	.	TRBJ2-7	CASSMDRAYEQYF
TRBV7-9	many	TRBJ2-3	CASTRGEKDTDTQYF
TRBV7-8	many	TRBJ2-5	CASSLTIPRETQYF
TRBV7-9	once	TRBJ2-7	CAGRTGVEQYF
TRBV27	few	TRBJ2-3	CASTIRLAGDTDTQYF
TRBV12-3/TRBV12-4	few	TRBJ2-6	CASTSRASMGYPGANVLTF
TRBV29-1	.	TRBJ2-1	CSVEAEGVFNEQFF
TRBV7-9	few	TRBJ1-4	CASSPPGPATNEKLFF
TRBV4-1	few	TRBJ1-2	CASRNTGTPYGYTF
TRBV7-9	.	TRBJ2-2	CASSAASAGELFF
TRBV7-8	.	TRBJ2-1	CASSLTGLGEQFF
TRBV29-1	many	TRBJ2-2	CSVEGSGGTNTGELFF
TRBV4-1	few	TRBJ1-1	CASSQRTTGWDTEAFF
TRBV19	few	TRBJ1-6	CASSTQGNSPLHF
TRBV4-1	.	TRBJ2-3	CASSQGLGADTQYF
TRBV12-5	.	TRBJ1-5	CASGFQGRQPQHF
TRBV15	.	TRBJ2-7	CATSDRAGNRYEQYF
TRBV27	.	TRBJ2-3	CASSDKGGLADTQYF
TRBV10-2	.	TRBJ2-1	CASSGPGLAGGIPYNEQFF
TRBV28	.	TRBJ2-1	CASSSRLVHEQFF
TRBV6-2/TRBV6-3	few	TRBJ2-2	CASSSYYAQYTGELFF
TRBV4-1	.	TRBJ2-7	CASSHFASGGPYEQYF
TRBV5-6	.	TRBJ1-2	CASSLGTGSYGYTF
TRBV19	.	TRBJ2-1	CASSIGGLASPSNEQFF
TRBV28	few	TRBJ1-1	CASTFMVGGRGSAEAFF
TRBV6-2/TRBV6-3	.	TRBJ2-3	CASSYTPIPGPSTDTQYF
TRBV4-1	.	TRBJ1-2	CASSQTGGASYGYTF
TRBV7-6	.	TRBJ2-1	CASSPGAGGHEQFF
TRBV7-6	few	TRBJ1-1	CASSLAGGAYTEAFF
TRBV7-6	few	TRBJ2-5	CASNLRDAATQETQYF
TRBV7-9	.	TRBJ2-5	CASSLSMGLYQETQYF
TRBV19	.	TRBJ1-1	CASSIGTRGNTEAFF
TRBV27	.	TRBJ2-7	CASSSNRELYEQYF
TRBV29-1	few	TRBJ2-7	CSVGTGSYEQYF
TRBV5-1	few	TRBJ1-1	CASSPDSSTEAFF
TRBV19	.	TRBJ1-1	CASSIWTKDTEAFF
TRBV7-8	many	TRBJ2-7	CASSLWDIGPGEQYF
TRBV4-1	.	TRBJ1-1	CASSQGPVATEAFF